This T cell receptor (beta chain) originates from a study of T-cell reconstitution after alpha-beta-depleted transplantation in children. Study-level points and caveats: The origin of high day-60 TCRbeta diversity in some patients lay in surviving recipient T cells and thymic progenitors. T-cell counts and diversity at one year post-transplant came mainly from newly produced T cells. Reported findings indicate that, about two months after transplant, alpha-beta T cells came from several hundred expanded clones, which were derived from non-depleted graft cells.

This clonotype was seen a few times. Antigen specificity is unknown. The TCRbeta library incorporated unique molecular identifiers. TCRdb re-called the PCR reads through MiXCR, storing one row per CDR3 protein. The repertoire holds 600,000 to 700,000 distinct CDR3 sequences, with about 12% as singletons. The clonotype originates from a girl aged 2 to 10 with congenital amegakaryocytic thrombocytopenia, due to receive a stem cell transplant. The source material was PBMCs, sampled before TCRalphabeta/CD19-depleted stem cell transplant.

CDR3 loop: CATSGSRVADTQYF. DNA of the CDR3: TGCGCCACCTCCGGGAGCCGGGTGGCAGATACGCAGTATTTT. The chain is built from TRBV5-1 and TRBJ2-3, with D tentatively TRBD2 (6 bases). The CDR3 has 14 amino acids. Germline lookup yields CDR1 SGHRS and CDR2 YFSETQ. Deletions cut 9 bases from V and 4 bases from J, with 18 bases between.